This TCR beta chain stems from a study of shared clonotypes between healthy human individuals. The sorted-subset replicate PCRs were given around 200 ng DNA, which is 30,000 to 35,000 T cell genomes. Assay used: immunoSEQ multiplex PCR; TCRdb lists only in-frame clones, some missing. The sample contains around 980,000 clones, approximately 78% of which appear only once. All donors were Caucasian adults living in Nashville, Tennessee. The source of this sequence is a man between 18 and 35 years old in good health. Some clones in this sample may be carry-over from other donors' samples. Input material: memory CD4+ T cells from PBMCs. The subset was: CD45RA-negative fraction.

This CDR3 reads CASSSPLAGVTGELFF. The DNA for the CDR3 is TGTGCCAGCAGCTCCCCCCTAGCGGGAGTCACCGGGGAGCTGTTTTTT. The J gene is TRBJ2-2, the V gene TRBV7-2; 10 bases match TRBD2. Trimming at V came to 4 bases and at J to 4 bases, leaving 6 bases not matched to a gene. The CDR3 is made up of 16 amino acids. The germline gives CDR1 SGHTA, CDR2 FQGNSA.